A single sample is the source of the 29 T cell receptor beta chains below, sequenced in a study of cytomegalovirus exposure and HLA in healthy donors (dated by TCRdb to 2015 to 2018). The library was prepared using the immunoSEQ multiplex PCR assay. For the multiplex PCR, a mixture combining 60 forward primers for TCR Vbeta segments and 13 reverse primers for TCR Jbeta segments was used. TCRdb retrieved this table from immuneACCESS and kept in-frame rearrangements only. Not all clones are present; in checked studies, unresolved V genes account for under half, and no reason is known for the remainder. The sample table gives fewer than 100,000 clones. The top ten clonotypes cover approximately 1.5% of the sample. The sequenced material came from PBMCs. These receptors came from a woman aged 55-70 years in good health and CMV-seronegative.

V gene TRBV10-3 combines with J gene TRBJ2-7, with TRBD1 matching 10 bases. Germline loops: CDR1 ENHRY, CDR2 SYGVKD. The CDR3 has 16 residues. V lost 4 bases to trimming and J lost 1 base; unmatched junction nucleotides: 7. The CDR3 loop is CAISGSGTGASYEQYF. The DNA for the CDR3 is TGTGCCATCAGTGGTTCCGGGACAGGGGCATCCTACGAGCAGTACTTC.

The J gene is TRBJ2-5, the V gene TRBV28; 9 bases are a match to TRBD2. Trimming at V came to 5 bases and at J to 2 bases, leaving 27 bases not matched to a gene. This CDR3 region has 22 residues. The germline V gene encodes CDR1 MDHEN and CDR2 SYDVKM. CDR3 in DNA: TGTGCCAGCAGTCGACCCTATAGCGGGAGTAGGACCACATTTCGGGCACAAGAGACCCAGTACTTC. This translates into CASSRPYSGSRTTFRAQETQYF.

The chain is built from TRBV9 and TRBJ2-1; the match to TRBD1 covers 12 bases. The CDR3 contains 15 residues. CDR1 SGDLS and CDR2 YYNGEE come from the germline V gene. V lost 3 bases to trimming and J lost 6 bases; unmatched junction nucleotides: 4. This CDR3 reads CASSGGQGAVNEQFF. The CDR3 DNA sequence: TGTGCCAGCAGCGGGGGACAGGGGGCCGTCAATGAGCAGTTCTTC.

The chain recombines TRBV7-9 with TRBJ1-2; D possibly corresponds to TRBD1 (5 bases). The CDR3 runs to 15 residues. Trimming pared 6 bases from V and 5 bases from J, leaving 19 bases between. The germline CDR1 and CDR2 sequences are SEHNR and FQNEAQ (reference sequence). CDR3 in DNA: TGTGCCAGCAGTTACCCGTTGGGGCCAATATATGGCTACACCTTC. Translated: CASSYPLGPIYGYTF.

V gene TRBV29-1 combines with J gene TRBJ2-1; 10 nucleotides align to TRBD2. The germline CDR1 and CDR2 sequences are SQVTM and ANQGSEA. The V gene end was trimmed by 6 bases and the J gene end by 0 bases; junction bases not matched to a gene: 2. CDR3 length equals 14 residues. The CDR3: CSVASGSSYNEQFF. Here the CDR3 DNA reads TGCAGCGTCGCTAGCGGGAGCTCCTACAATGAGCAGTTCTTC.

The chain joins TRBV5-1 to TRBJ1-3, with D maybe TRBD1 (5 bases). V shed 4 bases and J shed 4 bases, with 12 bases lying between them. Germline CDR1 SGHRS, CDR2 YFSETQ. The CDR3 length is 14 residues. The CDR3 here is CASSPPGNGNTIYF. In DNA form, the CDR3 reads TGCGCCAGCAGCCCCCCAGGGAACGGAAACACCATATATTTT.

This chain links TRBV9 with TRBJ2-7, with D unclear. This CDR3 has 13 residues. The germline V and J ends were trimmed by 4 bases and 1 base, with 9 bases remaining between them. The V gene's germline CDR1 is SGDLS and CDR2 YYNGEE. CDR3 sequence: CASSPPESYEQYF. The CDR3 DNA follows: TGTGCCAGCAGCCCCCCGGAGTCCTACGAGCAGTACTTC.

CDR3 in amino acids: CASSLGLAGERDTQYF. In DNA, the CDR3 is TGCGCCAGCAGCCTCGGACTAGCGGGAGAAAGGGATACGCAGTATTTT. J is TRBJ2-3 and V is TRBV4-1, with TRBD2 matching 13 bases. The CDR3 length is 16 residues. CDR1 and CDR2 from the germline V gene are MGHRA and YSYEKL. J gave up 6 bases and V 4 bases, and 7 bases lay outside the gene matches.

The CDR3 region is CASSPWKGDGAKNIQYF. CDR3 sequence (DNA): TGTGCCAGCAGCCCGTGGAAAGGGGATGGAGCCAAAAACATTCAGTACTTC. This rearrangement joins TRBV5-8 to TRBJ2-4; a possible D gene is TRBD1 (5 bases). Germline loops: CDR1 SGHTS, CDR2 YDEGEE. V was cut by 4 bases and J by 0 bases, with 17 bases left in between. The CDR3 has 17 residues.

The J gene is TRBJ2-2, the V gene TRBV5-4; possible D gene TRBD1, 6 bases. Between the trimmed V and J ends, which lost 6 bases and 1 base, there was a span of 13 bases. Germline values: CDR1 SGHNT, CDR2 YYREEE (reference sequence). The CDR3 sequence is 15 residues long. The CDR3 DNA sequence: TGTGCCAGCACCGGTCCGGGACAGAACACCGGGGAGCTGTTTTTT. Amino acids: CASTGPGQNTGELFF.

The chain has TRBV7-8 and TRBJ2-1; 13 bases map to TRBD2. Germline assignment: CDR1 SGHVS and CDR2 FQNEAQ. V lost 4 bases and J lost 6; bases outside the gene matches: 6. The CDR3 extends over 16 amino acids. CDR3 loop: CASSYGLAGVGNEQFF. The DNA of the CDR3 is TGTGCCAGCAGCTATGGACTAGCGGGAGTGGGCAATGAGCAGTTCTTC.

This chain uses TRBV5-4 with TRBJ2-7; D is ambiguous. Germline values: CDR1 SGHNT, CDR2 YYREEE (reference sequence). The CDR3 contains 13 residues. Between the trimmed V and J ends, which lost 2 bases and 3 bases, there was a span of 9 bases. CDR3 in DNA: TGTGCCAGCAGCTTACTTCCTAGCTACGAGCAGTACTTC. Its translation: CASSLLPSYEQYF.

The chain combines TRBV4-3 with TRBJ1-4; D ambiguous. The germline CDR1 and CDR2 sequences are LGHNA and YSLEER. The CDR3 totals 16 residues. V shed 3 bases and J shed 8 bases, with 19 bases lying between them. This CDR3 is CASSQSGWGEEEKLFF. The CDR3, as DNA: TGCGCCAGCAGCCAGTCAGGATGGGGAGAGGAGGAAAAACTGTTTTTT.

The chain links TRBV7-6 to TRBJ1-2, with 7 bases that match TRBD1. Losses at the gene ends were 5 bases for V and 6 bases for J; bases not matched to a gene: 9. Germline V lookup: CDR1 SGHVS, CDR2 FNYEAQ. The CDR3 is made up of 14 amino acids. CDR3 nucleotide sequence: TGTGCCAGCAGCCCCGACAGGGTTAGAGATGGCTACACCTTC. This translates into CASSPDRVRDGYTF.

The gene calls are TRBV5-1 and TRBJ2-2, with D tentatively TRBD2 (5 bases). The length of the CDR3 is 15 residues. Trimming cost V 6 bases and J 4 bases, with 16 bases left between them. CDR1 and CDR2 (germline): SGHRS, YFSETQ. The CDR3 nucleotides are TGCGCCAGCAAGGTAGAGGGATTCAGCACCGGGGAGCTGTTTTTT. It codes for CASKVEGFSTGELFF.

The chain couples TRBV10-1 to TRBJ1-2; 7 bases are shared with TRBD1. This CDR3 is built from 15 residues. Germline loops: CDR1 WNHNN, CDR2 SYGVQD (reference sequence). With 0 bases clipped from V and 2 bases from J, the junction kept 3 bases outside the gene matches. CDR3 region: CASSESDRDNYGYTF. CDR3 in DNA: TGCGCCAGCAGTGAGTCTGACAGGGACAACTATGGCTACACCTTC.

The chain combines TRBV25-1 with TRBJ1-6; 9 nucleotides line up with TRBD1. The germline V gene has CDR1 MGHDK and CDR2 SYGVNS. The V segment lost 4 bases and the J segment 10 bases; nucleotides outside the gene matches: 5. This CDR3 comprises 14 residues. This chain's CDR3 is CASSVGTGSSPLHF. CDR3 nucleotide sequence: TGTGCCAGCAGTGTCGGGACAGGGTCCTCACCCCTCCACTTT.

The rearrangement joins TRBV5-7 to TRBJ1-5, with D hard to call. TRBV5-7 counts as an open reading frame of uncertain function. V was pared by 4 bases and J by 7 bases, with 24 bases between. The CDR3 spans 17 residues. CDR3 nucleotides: TGTGCCAGCAGCCCTCTATCCCCGACGGAGGTCCAGCAGCCCCAGCATTTT. Translating it yields CASSPLSPTEVQQPQHF.

V and J are TRBV5-1 and TRBJ2-1; 12 nucleotides match TRBD2. After removal of 3 bases from V and 4 bases from J, the junction contained 2 bases not matched to a gene. The CDR3 sequence is 15 residues long. Germline CDR1 SGHRS, CDR2 YFSETQ. This chain's CDR3 is CASSSTSGSYNEQFF. CDR3 DNA: TGCGCCAGCAGCTCGACTAGCGGGAGTTACAATGAGCAGTTCTTC.

V is TRBV7-9 and J is TRBJ1-5; D not resolved. V was pared by 2 bases and J by 4 bases, with 6 bases between. The length of the CDR3 is 13 residues. The germline V gene has CDR1 SEHNR and CDR2 FQNEAQ (reference sequence). The CDR3 protein is CASSLHGNQPQHF. CDR3 DNA sequence: TGTGCCAGCAGCTTACACGGTAATCAGCCCCAGCATTTT.

The chain carries TRBV18 and TRBJ2-1; 8 bases are a match to TRBD1. This CDR3 region has 14 residues. CDR1 is KGHSH, CDR2 LQKENI, per germline. Trimming removed 3 bases from V and 9 bases from J; junction bases left unmatched: 7. In DNA, the CDR3 is TGTGCCAGCTCACCCGAGACAGGGGCCACTGAGCAGTTCTTC. Protein: CASSPETGATEQFF.

This rearrangement joins TRBV19 to TRBJ2-3; the match to TRBD1 covers 8 bases. Germline V gives CDR1 LNHDA, CDR2 SQIVND (reference sequence). The V gene end was trimmed by 1 base and the J gene end by 2 bases; junction bases not matched to a gene: 2. The CDR3 has 15 residues. CDR3: CASSIGDRPTDTQYF. CDR3 bases: TGTGCCAGTAGTATAGGGGACAGGCCCACAGATACGCAGTATTTT.

This rearrangement joins TRBV7-9 to TRBJ2-3; TRBD1 matches 8 bases. The V gene's germline CDR1 is SEHNR and CDR2 FQNEAQ (reference sequence). Unmatched junction bases numbered 5, after V lost 5 bases and J lost 4 bases. CDR3 length: 14 residues. In DNA form, the CDR3 reads TGTGCCAGCAGCCAGGACAGGGTGGCAGATACGCAGTATTTT. Protein product: CASSQDRVADTQYF.

The rearrangement joins TRBV15 to TRBJ2-1, with D perhaps matching TRBD1 (6 bases). V shed 1 base and J shed 4 bases, with 23 bases lying between them. Germline V lookup: CDR1 LNHNV, CDR2 YYDKDF (reference sequence). The CDR3 length is 19 residues. The CDR3 DNA reads TGTGCCACCAGCAGAGCAGGACAGCTACCTTTAGACAAATACAATGAGCAGTTCTTC. Its protein product is CATSRAGQLPLDKYNEQFF.

The chain is built from TRBV30 and TRBJ1-1; D might be TRBD1 (5 bases). Between the trimmed V and J ends, which lost 0 bases and 5 bases, there was a span of 10 bases. The CDR3 covers 13 residues. Germline CDR1 reads GTSNPN; CDR2 reads SVGIG (reference sequence). The CDR3 reads CAWSVRGGTEAFF. The CDR3 coding sequence is TGTGCCTGGAGTGTTAGGGGAGGGACTGAAGCTTTCTTT.

This chain connects TRBV10-3 to TRBJ1-5; 9 bases line up with TRBD1. J gave up 5 bases and V 10 bases, and 6 bases lay outside the gene matches. The germline V gene has CDR1 ENHRY and CDR2 SYGVKD. The CDR3 totals 13 residues. CDR3: CATGTGNHQPQHF. DNA of the CDR3: TGTGCCACAGGGACAGGGAACCATCAGCCCCAGCATTTT.

The chain links TRBV10-3 to TRBJ1-3; D is perhaps TRBD1 (6 bases). Germline CDR1 reads ENHRY; CDR2 reads SYGVKD. Trimming removed 8 bases from V and 2 bases from J, with 13 bases in between. CDR3 length equals 14 residues. CDR3 protein: CAIGGAQPGNTIYF. For the CDR3, the DNA is TGTGCCATCGGGGGGGCACAGCCTGGAAACACCATATATTTT.

The V and J genes are TRBV6-1 and TRBJ1-1; D is uncertain. The germline V gene encodes CDR1 MNHNS and CDR2 SASEGT. V dropped 4 bases and J dropped 6 bases, with 18 bases sitting between them. The CDR3 contains 15 residues. The CDR3 DNA follows: TGTGCCAGCAGTGCGATGAGGAAAAGAGCCGCTGAAGCTTTCTTT. It codes for CASSAMRKRAAEAFF.

V is TRBV15 and J is TRBJ2-3; TRBD2 matches at 7 bases. Germline CDR1 LNHNV, CDR2 YYDKDF (reference sequence). V shed 1 base and J 2 bases; nucleotides not matched to a gene: 12. The CDR3 spans 18 residues. CDR3 bases: TGTGCCACCAGCAGAGCCCACTTCTTCAGCGGGACCACAGATACGCAGTATTTT. Its translation is CATSRAHFFSGTTDTQYF.